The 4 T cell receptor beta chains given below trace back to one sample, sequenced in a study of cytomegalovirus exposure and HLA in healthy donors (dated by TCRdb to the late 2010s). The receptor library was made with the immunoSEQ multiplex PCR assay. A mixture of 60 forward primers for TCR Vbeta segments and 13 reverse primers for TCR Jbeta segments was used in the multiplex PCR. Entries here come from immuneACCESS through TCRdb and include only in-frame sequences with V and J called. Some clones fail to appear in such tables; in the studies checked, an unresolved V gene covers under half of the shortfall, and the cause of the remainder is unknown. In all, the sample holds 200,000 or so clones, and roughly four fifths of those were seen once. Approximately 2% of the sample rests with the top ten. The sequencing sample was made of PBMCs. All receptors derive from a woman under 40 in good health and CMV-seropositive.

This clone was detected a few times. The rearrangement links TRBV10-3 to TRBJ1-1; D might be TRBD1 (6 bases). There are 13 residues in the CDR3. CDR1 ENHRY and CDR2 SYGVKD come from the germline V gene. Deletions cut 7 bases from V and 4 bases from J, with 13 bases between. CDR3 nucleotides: TGTGCCATCAAGTCAGGGGAGAGCACTGAAGCTTTCTTT. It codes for CAIKSGESTEAFF.

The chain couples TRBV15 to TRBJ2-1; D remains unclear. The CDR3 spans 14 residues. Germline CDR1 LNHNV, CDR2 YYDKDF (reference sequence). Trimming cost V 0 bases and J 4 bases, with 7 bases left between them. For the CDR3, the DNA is TGTGCCACCAGCAGAGAGGCTTCATACAATGAGCAGTTCTTC. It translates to CATSREASYNEQFF.

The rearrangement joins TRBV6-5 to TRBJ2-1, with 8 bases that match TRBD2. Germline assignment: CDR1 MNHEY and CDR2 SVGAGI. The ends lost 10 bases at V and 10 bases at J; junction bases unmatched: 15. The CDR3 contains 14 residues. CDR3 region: CATREKRGSGEQFF. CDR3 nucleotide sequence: TGTGCCACCAGGGAGAAGCGGGGGTCCGGGGAGCAGTTCTTC.

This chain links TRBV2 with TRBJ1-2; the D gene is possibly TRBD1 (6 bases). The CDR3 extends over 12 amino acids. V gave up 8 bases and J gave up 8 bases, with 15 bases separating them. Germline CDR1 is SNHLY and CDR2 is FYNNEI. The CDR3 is CASAGASRGYTF. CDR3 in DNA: TGTGCCAGCGCAGGGGCCTCAAGGGGCTACACCTTC. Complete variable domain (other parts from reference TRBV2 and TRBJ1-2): EPEVTQTPSHQVTQMGQEVILRCVPISNHLYFYWYRQILGQKVEFLVSFYNNEISEKSEIFDDQFSVERPDGSNFTLKIRSTKLEDSAMYFCASAGASRGYTFGSGTRLTVV.